This passage covers 29 T cell receptor beta chains from one sample sequenced in a study of CD8 T cells in ankylosing spondylitis. Using its own MiXCR run on the 5' RACE reads, TCRdb lists one record per CDR3 protein. The repertoire holds over 150,000 distinct CDR3 sequences, with 13% as singletons. The sample was blood, either unsorted or a sorted T cell fraction (not recorded which). These receptors were collected from a male donor with ankylosing spondylitis or in good health (not recorded which).

The rearrangement links TRBV30 to TRBJ2-1; D is perhaps TRBD2 (6 bases). The V end was cut by 8 bases, the J end by 5 bases, with 13 bases between. This CDR3 comprises 12 residues. Per germline, CDR1 GTSNPN and CDR2 SVGIG (reference sequence). The CDR3, as DNA: TGTGCCGGCTGCGGGGTTGACAATGAGCAGTTCTTC. This gives the protein CAGCGVDNEQFF.

A few counts support this clonotype. The J gene is TRBJ1-5, the V gene TRBV29-1; TRBD1 agrees at 7 bases. Germline lookup yields CDR1 SQVTM and CDR2 ANQGSEA. The CDR3 sequence is 14 residues long. V gave up 3 bases and J gave up 2 bases; unmatched junction bases: 4. The CDR3 protein is CSVDTGEGNQPQHF. The CDR3 region has the DNA TGCAGCGTTGACACAGGGGAGGGCAATCAGCCCCAGCATTTT.

This clonotype was recorded many times. The chain combines TRBV12-3 or TRBV12-4 with TRBJ2-5; a possible D gene is TRBD2 (6 bases). The CDR3 consists of 15 residues. Trimming cost V 2 bases and J 4 bases, with 14 bases left between them. CDR3 region: CASSLRAGTAETQYF. The CDR3 coding sequence is TGTGCCAGCAGTTTAAGGGCGGGAACGGCAGAGACCCAGTACTTC.

This clonotype was counted many times. One junction end does not reproduce the germline sequence, and a read error may be involved. The chain couples TRBV4-2 to TRBJ2-7, with 7 bases fitting TRBD1. CDR1 is LGHNA, CDR2 YNFKEQ, per germline. This CDR3 spans 11 amino acids. The CDR3 loop reads CASSLPGGRIF. In DNA form, the CDR3 reads TGTGCCAGCAGCCTCCCAGGGGGACGGATCTTC.

This clonotype turned up a few times. The V gene is TRBV4-2, the J gene TRBJ2-1; 10 positions match TRBD2. The J segment lost 4 bases and the V segment lost 4 bases, leaving 4 bases of the junction unmatched. This CDR3 has 15 residues. Germline CDR1 LGHNA, CDR2 YNFKEQ. CDR3 sequence: CASSPQAGGYNEQFF. The CDR3 DNA follows: TGTGCCAGCAGCCCTCAAGCGGGAGGGTACAATGAGCAGTTCTTC.

This clonotype was detected a few times. The chain uses TRBV4-1 and TRBJ1-5; D gene uncertain. The CDR3 totals 15 residues. Germline V gene lookup returns CDR1 MGHRA and CDR2 YSYEKL. The V end lost 4 bases, the J end lost 4 bases, and 14 bases lay between the germline ends. The CDR3 loop reads CASSLGDGRNQPQHF. Here the CDR3 DNA reads TGCGCCAGCAGCCTGGGAGACGGACGGAATCAGCCCCAGCATTTT.

This clonotype was found a few times. The chain employs TRBV29-1 and TRBJ1-1, with D maybe TRBD1 (6 bases). This CDR3 is 12 amino acids long. V was shortened by 4 bases and J by 3 bases, with 9 bases between the two germline ends. Germline CDR1 SQVTM, CDR2 ANQGSEA. In nucleotides, the CDR3 is TGCAGCGTTGTGGCAGGGGACACTGAAGCTTTCTTT. Translation: CSVVAGDTEAFF.

This clonotype was seen a few times. J is TRBJ1-1 and V is TRBV7-9; TRBD1 is a possible D gene (5 bases). V gave up 1 base and J gave up 0 bases, with 9 bases separating them. This CDR3 comprises 15 residues. Per the germline V gene, CDR1 is SEHNR and CDR2 is FQNEAQ (reference sequence). CDR3: CASSLVTGLNTEAFF. The DNA of the CDR3 is TGTGCCAGCAGCTTAGTTACAGGCCTGAACACTGAAGCTTTCTTT.

The J gene is TRBJ2-1, the V gene TRBV4-2, with TRBD2 matching over 10 bases. From germline, CDR1 is LGHNA and CDR2 YNFKEQ. With 4 bases clipped from V and 6 bases from J, the junction kept 6 bases outside the gene matches. The CDR3 totals 15 residues. CDR3: CASSPLAGDANEQFF. The CDR3 region has the DNA TGTGCCAGCAGCCCCCTAGCGGGAGATGCCAATGAGCAGTTCTTC.

This clonotype showed up just a few times. The rearrangement links TRBV18 to TRBJ1-5; unclear D gene. The CDR3 runs 17 residues. Germline CDR1 is KGHSH and CDR2 is LQKENI. The ends were cut back, 1 base at V and 1 base at J, with 14 bases in the middle. CDR3 bases: TGTGCCAGCTCACCACTCTTACCGGACCAAAGCAATCAGCCCCAGCATTTT. Amino acid sequence: CASSPLLPDQSNQPQHF.

This clonotype was seen a few times. The conserved closing phenylalanine or tryptophan is absent in this CDR3, likely reflecting a read error. The V call is TRBV7-9, the J call TRBJ1-1, with D possibly TRBD1 on 5 matching bases. Germline CDR1 SEHNR, CDR2 FQNEAQ (reference sequence). There are 12 residues in the CDR3. The V end was cut by 2 bases, the J end by 5 bases, with 6 bases between. The CDR3 sequence: CASSLSGTEAFL. Written as DNA, the CDR3 is TGTGCCAGCAGCTTATCAGGGACTGAAGCTTTCCTT.

This clonotype has only a few counts. The chain links TRBV4-1 to TRBJ2-7, with TRBD2 identical over 8 bases. The CDR3 length is 14 residues. V dropped 4 bases and J dropped 7; count of bases not matched to a gene: 9. Germline V lookup: CDR1 MGHRA, CDR2 YSYEKL. Here the CDR3 reads CASSRYEVAGEQYF. CDR3 bases: TGCGCCAGCAGCCGGTATGAGGTAGCGGGAGAGCAGTACTTC.

This clonotype showed up just a few times. The rearrangement uses TRBV7-9 and TRBJ2-1; no clear D gene. The V gene lost 5 bases and the J gene lost 3 bases, with 8 bases spanning the gap. The CDR3 extends over 13 amino acids. Germline values: CDR1 SEHNR, CDR2 FQNEAQ (reference sequence). CDR3 bases: TGTGCCAGCAGCCCGGAGCTCTACAATGAGCAGTTCTTC. Translated, it gives CASSPELYNEQFF.

In its sample, this clonotype was seen a few times. V gene TRBV5-1 combines with J gene TRBJ2-1; the match to TRBD2 covers 11 bases. The CDR3 is 16 amino acids. Per germline, CDR1 SGHRS and CDR2 YFSETQ. V was pared by 0 bases and J by 6 bases, with 5 bases of the junction left unmatched. In DNA form, the CDR3 reads TGCGCCAGCAGCTTGGGACTAGCGGGACCCACCAATGAGCAGTTCTTC. Residues: CASSLGLAGPTNEQFF.

This clonotype appeared a few times. The chain has TRBV30 and TRBJ1-2; 8 bases map to TRBD1. After removal of 0 bases from V and 4 bases from J, the junction contained 16 bases not matched to a gene. Looked up from germline, CDR1 is GTSNPN and CDR2 is SVGIG (reference sequence). This CDR3 is built from 18 residues. This CDR3 reads CAWSVRWGQAGNSYGYTF. CDR3 in DNA: TGTGCCTGGAGTGTACGCTGGGGACAGGCCGGTAATTCCTATGGCTACACCTTC.

The chain has TRBV2 and TRBJ2-7; no firm D call. In germline, CDR1 is SNHLY, CDR2 FYNNEI. V was clipped by 7 bases and J by 2 bases, with 15 bases between them. CDR3 size: 14 residues. CDR3 in DNA: TGTGCCAGCAACACTGTGAAGAAAACCTACGAGCAGTACTTC. This sequence encodes CASNTVKKTYEQYF.

The rearrangement joins TRBV27 to TRBJ2-1; 9 positions agree with TRBD2. After removal of 5 bases from V and 8 bases from J, the junction contained 7 bases not matched to a gene. Germline CDR1 and CDR2: MNHEY and SMNVEV (reference sequence). The CDR3 is 14 residues long. Written as DNA, the CDR3 is TGTGCCAGCAGTAGGTTAGCGGGAGATGATGAGCAGTTCTTC. Protein product: CASSRLAGDDEQFF.

J is TRBJ2-5 and V is TRBV25-1; weak D call: TRBD1 (6 bases). Germline V CDR1 and CDR2: MGHDK, SYGVNS. Between the trimmed V and J ends, which lost 3 bases and 5 bases, there was a span of 13 bases. The CDR3 length is 14 residues. Here the CDR3 reads CASSDYQGKETQYF. The DNA for the CDR3 is TGTGCCAGCAGTGACTACCAGGGGAAGGAGACCCAGTACTTC. The whole variable domain, remainder taken from reference TRBV25-1 and TRBJ2-5, is EADIYQTPRYLVIGTGKKITLECSQTMGHDKMYWYQQDPGMELHLIHYSYGVNSTEKGDLSSESTVSRIRTEHFPLTLESARPSHTSQYLCASSDYQGKETQYFGPGTRLLVL.

This clonotype occurred many times. V and J are TRBV3-1 and TRBJ2-1; 11 bases are shared with TRBD2. Germline trimming cut 5 bases from V and 4 bases from J; bases unmatched to any gene: 4. The CDR3 length is 15 residues. The germline V gene has CDR1 LGHDT and CDR2 YNNKEL (reference sequence). DNA of the CDR3: TGTGCCAGCAGCGCGGGACTAGCGGATTACAATGAGCAGTTCTTC. This sequence encodes CASSAGLADYNEQFF.

This clonotype was detected a few times. A read error may account for a junction end that differs from germline. The rearrangement joins TRBV2 to TRBJ2-7; no firm D call. Germline-derived CDR1 and CDR2 are SNHLY and FYNNEI. This CDR3 is built from 11 residues. CDR3 region: CASSEELTVHF. The CDR3 nucleotides read TGTGCCAGCAGTGAAGAGTTGACGGTCCACTTC.

In its sample, this clonotype was seen a few times. CDR3 sequence reads: CASSEGTGGTYEQYF. The CDR3 DNA reads TGTGCCAGCAGTGAAGGGACAGGGGGTACCTACGAGCAGTACTTC. The J gene is TRBJ2-7, the V gene TRBV2, with 10 nucleotides matching TRBD1. V gave up 1 base and J gave up 2 bases; unmatched junction bases: 2. The CDR3 is 15 residues long. Germline V lookup: CDR1 SNHLY, CDR2 FYNNEI.

This clonotype was recorded many times. The genes are TRBV12-3 or TRBV12-4 and TRBJ2-2, with a weak D call TRBD1 (6 bases). There are 14 residues in the CDR3. V gave up 6 bases and J gave up 2 bases, with 10 bases separating them. CDR3 residues: CASSGQINTGELFF. The CDR3 DNA reads TGTGCCAGCAGCGGACAGATAAACACCGGGGAGCTGTTTTTT.

V and J are TRBV19 and TRBJ2-3; 9 nucleotides agree with TRBD2. The ends lost 7 bases at V and 5 bases at J; junction bases unmatched: 13. The CDR3 length is 16 residues. Germline loops: CDR1 LNHDA, CDR2 SQIVND (reference sequence). The CDR3 protein is CASTLLASGMGDTQYF. The CDR3 DNA is TGTGCCAGTACTCTCTTGGCTAGCGGGATGGGAGATACGCAGTATTTT.

This clonotype has just a few counts. The chain has TRBV7-2 and TRBJ1-6, with D possibly matching TRBD1 (6 bases). The CDR3 covers 15 residues. The V gene's germline CDR1 is SGHTA and CDR2 FQGNSA. Trimming took 0 bases from V and 11 from J, leaving 14 bases between them. CDR3 amino acids: CASSLADRMGTPLHF. CDR3 DNA sequence: TGTGCCAGCAGCTTAGCAGACAGGATGGGGACACCCCTCCACTTT.

This clonotype has more than one count but fewer than ten. The gene calls are TRBV12-3 or TRBV12-4 and TRBJ2-5; D may be TRBD2 (6 bases). The CDR3 is 13 residues long. V was pared by 7 bases and J by 4 bases, with 13 bases between. CDR3 amino acids: CASTRVGGETQYF. The CDR3 bases are TGTGCCAGCACCAGGGTGGGAGGAGAGACCCAGTACTTC.

Points on this clonotype: One end of the junction varies from germline; a read error may be responsible. This chain's CDR3 is CSARERGTDTQYF. The DNA for the CDR3 is TGCAGTGCTCGAGAAAGGGGCACAGATACGCAGTATTTT. The chain joins TRBV20-1 to TRBJ2-3; D gene uncertain. Germline lookup yields CDR1 DFQATT and CDR2 SNEGSKA (reference sequence). The CDR3 totals 13 residues.

This rearrangement joins TRBV15 to TRBJ2-3; 7 positions agree with TRBD2. CDR1 is LNHNV and CDR2 is YYDKDF in the germline V gene (reference sequence). This CDR3 contains 13 residues. The V gene end was trimmed by 8 bases and the J gene end by 1 base; junction bases not matched to a gene: 3. This chain's CDR3 is CATREAGTDTQYF. In DNA, the CDR3 is TGTGCCACCCGGGAGGCTGGCACAGATACGCAGTATTTT.

This clonotype showed up just a few times. The chain is built from TRBV5-1 and TRBJ1-5; TRBD1 might be the D (5 bases). This CDR3 has 14 residues. In germline, CDR1 is SGHRS, CDR2 YFSETQ. Trimming took 4 bases from V and 0 from J, leaving 8 bases between them. The CDR3 loop is CASSRGDSNQPQHF. In DNA form, the CDR3 reads TGCGCCAGCAGCCGAGGGGATAGCAATCAGCCCCAGCATTTT. Full variable domain (missing parts from reference TRBV5-1 and TRBJ1-5): KAGVTQTPRYLIKTRGQQVTLSCSPISGHRSVSWYQQTPGQGLQFLFEYFSETQRNKGNFPGRFSGRQFSNSRSEMNVSTLELGDSALYLCASSRGDSNQPQHFGDGTRLSIL.

This sequence joins TRBV6-1 and TRBJ2-7; D is perhaps TRBD2 (5 bases). This CDR3 is 12 amino acids long. V lost 2 bases and J lost 6, with 8 bases in between. CDR1 MNHNS and CDR2 SASEGT come from the germline V gene. For the CDR3, the DNA is TGTGCCAGCAGTGAATGGAGCGGCGAGCAGTACTTC. It yields the protein CASSEWSGEQYF.